The 16 T cell receptor beta chains below come from one sample, sequenced in a study of CD8 T cells in ankylosing spondylitis. TCRdb reanalysed the 5' RACE reads using MiXCR and keeps one entry per CDR3 protein. The table lists some 87,000 distinct CDR3 sequences, just under 9% of them singletons. Material: blood, either unsorted or a sorted T cell fraction (not recorded which). These receptors were obtained from a male donor with ankylosing spondylitis or in good health (not recorded which).

This clonotype was recorded only once. The gene calls are TRBV11-2 and TRBJ2-1, with 11 bases that match TRBD1. V was clipped by 5 bases and J by 7 bases; unmatched bases: 10. This CDR3 is 16 amino acids long. From germline, CDR1 is SGHAT and CDR2 FQNNGV. The CDR3 coding sequence is TGTGCCAGCAGCGCATTCGCGGGACAGGGGGTTAATGAGCAGTTCTTC. This sequence encodes CASSAFAGQGVNEQFF.

This clonotype was detected many times. The chain has TRBV12-3 or TRBV12-4 and TRBJ2-5; 11 bases align to TRBD2. J gave up 3 bases and V 3 bases, and 3 bases lay outside the gene matches. The CDR3 contains 15 residues. Here the CDR3 reads CASSFTSGGKETQYF. The CDR3 bases are TGTGCCAGCAGTTTTACTAGCGGGGGTAAAGAGACCCAGTACTTC.

This clonotype was recorded at least ten times. The chain combines TRBV20-1 with TRBJ1-1; D perhaps matches TRBD1 (6 bases). The CDR3 is made up of 14 amino acids. Germline V gives CDR1 DFQATT, CDR2 SNEGSKA (reference sequence). With 5 bases removed from V and 5 bases from J, the gap between germline ends came to 18 bases. The CDR3 sequence: CSAQPDGGHTEAFF. CDR3 in DNA: TGCAGTGCTCAACCGGACGGGGGGCATACTGAAGCTTTCTTT.

This clonotype was seen ten or more times. The chain's CDR3 is CASSLEGQPQHF. The CDR3 nucleotides read TGTGCCAGCAGCCTCGAAGGACAGCCCCAGCATTTT. The genes are TRBV13 and TRBJ1-5; D uncertain. CDR3 length: 12 amino acids. V was clipped by 5 bases and J by 7 bases, with 9 bases between them. Germline V gene data show CDR1 as PRHDT and CDR2 as FYEKMQ (reference sequence).

About this clonotype itself: A much larger clone lies a single base off, so this may be a read error. The DNA for the CDR3 is TGTGCCAGCAGCTTAGTCGGCAGGGGGGAGACCCAGTACTTC. It specifies CASSLVGRGETQYF. The V call is TRBV7-2, the J call TRBJ2-5; the match to TRBD1 covers 7 bases. Germline CDR1 and CDR2: SGHTA and FQGNSA. The V gene end was trimmed by 1 base and the J gene end by 5 bases; junction bases not matched to a gene: 4. The CDR3 has 14 residues.

This clonotype was seen only a few times. V and J are TRBV28 and TRBJ2-5; D may be TRBD1 (6 bases). Germline V gene lookup returns CDR1 MDHEN and CDR2 SYDVKM. The CDR3 extends over 17 amino acids. V was trimmed by 6 bases and J by 2 bases, leaving 22 bases between them. The CDR3 region is CASRPYTTMGAQETQYF. In nucleotides, the CDR3 is TGTGCCAGCAGACCCTATACAACCATGGGGGCTCAAGAGACCCAGTACTTC.

Ten or more counts support this clonotype. The rearrangement joins TRBV7-2 to TRBJ2-7, with 12 nucleotides matching TRBD2. V dropped 6 bases and J dropped 4; count of bases not matched to a gene: 7. The germline V gene has CDR1 SGHTA and CDR2 FQGNSA. CDR3 length: 15 residues. In DNA, the CDR3 is TGTGCCAGCAGAACCGGACTAGCGGGGAAGTACGAGCAGTACTTC. Amino acids: CASRTGLAGKYEQYF.

This clonotype has a count of ten or more. V and J are TRBV10-1 and TRBJ2-5, with D unclear. The germline V and J ends were trimmed by 3 bases and 5 bases, with 16 bases remaining between them. CDR3 length: 15 residues. Germline CDR1 WNHNN, CDR2 SYGVQD (reference sequence). The CDR3 region has the DNA TGCGCCAGCAGTGACAAGGGTAGGGTCGGGGAGACCCAGTACTTC. Its translation is CASSDKGRVGETQYF.

There are a few counts of this clonotype. The chain is built from TRBV11-1 and TRBJ2-5; 11 bases agree with TRBD2. The V gene's germline CDR1 is SGHAT and CDR2 FQDESV (reference sequence). V lost 5 bases, J lost 5 bases, and 16 bases stayed unmatched. CDR3 size: 18 residues. The CDR3 DNA reads TGTGCCAGCAGCCCCATACTGGGGCTAGCGGGGGGTACCGAGACCCAGTACTTC. Encoded protein: CASSPILGLAGGTETQYF. The full variable domain, completed using reference TRBV11-1 and TRBJ2-5, is EAEVAQSPRYKITEKSQAVAFWCDPISGHATLYWYRQILGQGPELLVQFQDESVVDDSQLPKDRFSAERLKGVDSTLKIQPAELGDSAMYLCASSPILGLAGGTETQYFGPGTRLLVL.

In this sample, this clonotype turned up a few times. J is TRBJ1-3 and V is TRBV20-1, with TRBD1 as a possible D gene (5 bases). Germline CDR1 DFQATT, CDR2 SNEGSKA (reference sequence). Trimming stripped 0 bases from V and 0 bases from J, with 15 bases between. The CDR3 has 17 amino acids. The CDR3 spells CSARDLWSTVSGNTIYF. The CDR3 region has the DNA TGCAGTGCTAGAGACCTCTGGTCGACAGTCTCTGGAAACACCATATATTTT.

In this sample, this clonotype turned up many times. This rearrangement joins TRBV5-1 to TRBJ2-3; TRBD2 agrees at 7 bases. The CDR3 covers 17 residues. Germline V gene data show CDR1 as SGHRS and CDR2 as YFSETQ. With 3 bases clipped from V and 1 base from J, the junction kept 11 bases outside the gene matches. This chain's CDR3 is CASSSGTTIFGTDTQYF. The CDR3 DNA reads TGCGCCAGCAGCTCCGGGACTACCATTTTTGGCACAGATACGCAGTATTTT.

This clonotype has a count of ten or more. This chain joins TRBV10-3 and TRBJ1-2; 7 bases are shared with TRBD1. CDR3 length: 17 amino acids. Germline V gene data show CDR1 as ENHRY and CDR2 as SYGVKD. After removal of 0 bases from V and 2 bases from J, the junction contained 9 bases not matched to a gene. CDR3 in DNA: TGTGCCATCAGTGAGTCAGGCCTCTTACAGGGGAACTATGGCTACACCTTC. Its protein is CAISESGLLQGNYGYTF.

This clonotype was detected ten times or more. This chain connects TRBV29-1 to TRBJ1-4; TRBD1 aligns across 8 bases. Trimming took 7 bases from V and 8 from J; bases not matched to a gene: 6. This CDR3 has 12 amino acids. Germline V gene data show CDR1 as SQVTM and CDR2 as ANQGSEA. The CDR3 is CSAGQGREKLFF. CDR3 nucleotides: TGCAGCGCCGGACAGGGACGCGAAAAACTGTTTTTT.

V gene TRBV20-1 combines with J gene TRBJ2-3; no firm D call. Deletions cut 1 base from V and 6 bases from J, with 2 bases between. Germline V lookup: CDR1 DFQATT, CDR2 SNEGSKA (reference sequence). This CDR3 is built from 10 residues. The CDR3 sequence: CSARVDTQYF. CDR3 bases: TGCAGTGCTAGAGTTGATACGCAGTATTTT.

This clonotype was found many times. The chain recombines TRBV5-1 with TRBJ1-1, with TRBD1 matching over 9 bases. Germline loops: CDR1 SGHRS, CDR2 YFSETQ. J gave up 3 bases and V 4 bases, and 4 bases lay outside the gene matches. This CDR3 is 14 amino acids long. CDR3: CASSHRGPHTEAFF. The CDR3 DNA follows: TGCGCCAGCAGCCACAGGGGGCCGCACACTGAAGCTTTCTTT.

This clonotype was seen repeatedly, ten times or more. The rearrangement joins TRBV9 to TRBJ2-2, with 7 bases lining up with TRBD2. The CDR3 covers 16 residues. V dropped 4 bases and J dropped 4; count of bases not matched to a gene: 10. Germline lookup yields CDR1 SGDLS and CDR2 YYNGEE. The CDR3 coding sequence is TGTGCCAGCAGCCTCAGGACGGGGGGTGGCACCGGGGAGCTGTTTTTT. Translated, it gives CASSLRTGGGTGELFF.